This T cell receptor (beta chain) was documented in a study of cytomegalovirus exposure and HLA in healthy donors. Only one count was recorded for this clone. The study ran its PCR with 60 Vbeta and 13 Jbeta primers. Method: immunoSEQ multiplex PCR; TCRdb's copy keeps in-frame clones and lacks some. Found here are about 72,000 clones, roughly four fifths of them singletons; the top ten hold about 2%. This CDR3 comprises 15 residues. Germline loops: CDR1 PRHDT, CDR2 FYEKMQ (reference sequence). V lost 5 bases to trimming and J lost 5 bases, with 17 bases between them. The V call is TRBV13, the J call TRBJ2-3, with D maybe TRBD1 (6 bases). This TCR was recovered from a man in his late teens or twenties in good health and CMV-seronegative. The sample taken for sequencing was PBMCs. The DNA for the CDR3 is TGTGCCAGCAGCCGTCGTTGGGGGCGAATAGATACGCAGTATTTT. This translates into CASSRRWGRIDTQYF.